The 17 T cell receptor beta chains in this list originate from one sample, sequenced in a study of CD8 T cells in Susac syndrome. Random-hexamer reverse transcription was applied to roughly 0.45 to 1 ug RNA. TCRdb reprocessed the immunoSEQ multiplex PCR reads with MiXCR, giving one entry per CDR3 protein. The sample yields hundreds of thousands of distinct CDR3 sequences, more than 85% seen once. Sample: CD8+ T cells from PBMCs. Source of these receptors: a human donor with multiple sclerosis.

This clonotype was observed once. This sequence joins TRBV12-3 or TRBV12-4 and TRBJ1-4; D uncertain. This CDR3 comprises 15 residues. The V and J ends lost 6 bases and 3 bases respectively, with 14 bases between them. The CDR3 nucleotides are TGTGCCAGCAGCCCGAGCCTCGGGGCTAATGAAAAACTGTTTTTT. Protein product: CASSPSLGANEKLFF.

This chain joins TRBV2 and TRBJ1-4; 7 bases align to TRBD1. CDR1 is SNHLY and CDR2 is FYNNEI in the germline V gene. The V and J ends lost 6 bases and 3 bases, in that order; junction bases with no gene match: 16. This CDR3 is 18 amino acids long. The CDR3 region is CASREGTVDRVPNEKLFF. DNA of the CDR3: TGTGCCAGCAGGGAGGGGACAGTAGACCGTGTACCTAATGAAAAACTGTTTTTT.

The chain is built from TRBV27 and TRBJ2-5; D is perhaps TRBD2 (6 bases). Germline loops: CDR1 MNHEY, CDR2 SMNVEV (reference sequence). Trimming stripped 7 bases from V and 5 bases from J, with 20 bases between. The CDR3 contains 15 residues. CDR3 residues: CASKNPRDSPETQYF. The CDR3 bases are TGTGCCAGCAAGAACCCCCGGGACTCCCCGGAGACCCAGTACTTC.

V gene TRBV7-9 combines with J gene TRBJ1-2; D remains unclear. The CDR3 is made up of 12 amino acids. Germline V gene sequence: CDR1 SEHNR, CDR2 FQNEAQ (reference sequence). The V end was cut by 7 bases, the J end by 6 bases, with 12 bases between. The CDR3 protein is CASNRPGDGYTF. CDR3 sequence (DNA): TGTGCCAGCAACCGACCAGGCGATGGCTACACCTTC.

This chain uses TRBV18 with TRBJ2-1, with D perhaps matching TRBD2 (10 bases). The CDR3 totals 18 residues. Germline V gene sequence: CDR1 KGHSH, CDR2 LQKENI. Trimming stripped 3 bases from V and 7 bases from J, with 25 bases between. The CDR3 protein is CASSPTGGPSGSLNEQFF. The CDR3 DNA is TGTGCCAGCTCACCGACAGGGGGACCTAGCGGGAGCTTGAATGAGCAGTTCTTC.

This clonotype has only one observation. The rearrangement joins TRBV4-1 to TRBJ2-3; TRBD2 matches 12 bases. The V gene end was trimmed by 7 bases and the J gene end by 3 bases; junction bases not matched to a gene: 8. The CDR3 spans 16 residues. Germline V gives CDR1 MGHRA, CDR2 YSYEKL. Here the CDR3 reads CASTNPGLAGTDTQYF. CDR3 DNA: TGCGCCAGCACTAACCCGGGACTAGCGGGTACAGATACGCAGTATTTT.

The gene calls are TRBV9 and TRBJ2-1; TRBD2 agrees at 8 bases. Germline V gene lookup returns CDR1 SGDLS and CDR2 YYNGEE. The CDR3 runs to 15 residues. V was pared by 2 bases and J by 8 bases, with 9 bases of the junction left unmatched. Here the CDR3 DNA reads TGTGCCAGCAGCGTCGGGACTAGGCCCTCGGATGAGCAGTTCTTC. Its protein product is CASSVGTRPSDEQFF. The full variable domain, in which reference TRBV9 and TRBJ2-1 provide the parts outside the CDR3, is DSGVTQTPKHLITATGQRVTLRCSPRSGDLSVYWYQQSLDQGLQFLIQYYNGEERAKGNILERFSAQQFPDLHSELNLSSLELGDSALYFCASSVGTRPSDEQFFGPGTRLTVL.

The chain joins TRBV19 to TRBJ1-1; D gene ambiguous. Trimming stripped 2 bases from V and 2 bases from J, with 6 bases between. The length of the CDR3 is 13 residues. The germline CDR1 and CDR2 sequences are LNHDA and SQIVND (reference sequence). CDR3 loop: CASSITRNTEAFF. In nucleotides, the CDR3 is TGTGCCAGTAGTATAACCCGAAACACTGAAGCTTTCTTT. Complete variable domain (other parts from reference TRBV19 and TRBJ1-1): DGGITQSPKYLFRKEGQNVTLSCEQNLNHDAMYWYRQDPGQGLRLIYYSQIVNDFQKGDIAEGYSVSREKKESFPLTVTSAQKNPTAFYLCASSITRNTEAFFGQGTRLTVV.

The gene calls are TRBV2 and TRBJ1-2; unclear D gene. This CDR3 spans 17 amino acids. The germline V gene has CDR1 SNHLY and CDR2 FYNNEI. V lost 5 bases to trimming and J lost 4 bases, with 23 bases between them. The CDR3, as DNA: TGTGCCAGCAGTCCAGACTGGTCCTCCGGGAAGCCCTATGGCTACACCTTC. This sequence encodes CASSPDWSSGKPYGYTF. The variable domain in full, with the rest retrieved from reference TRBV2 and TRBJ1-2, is EPEVTQTPSHQVTQMGQEVILRCVPISNHLYFYWYRQILGQKVEFLVSFYNNEISEKSEIFDDQFSVERPDGSNFTLKIRSTKLEDSAMYFCASSPDWSSGKPYGYTFGSGTRLTVV.

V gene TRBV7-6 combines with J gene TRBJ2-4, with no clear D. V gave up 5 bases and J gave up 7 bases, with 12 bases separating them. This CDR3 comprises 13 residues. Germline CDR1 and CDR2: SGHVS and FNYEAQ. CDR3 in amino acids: CASSNPPGNIQYF. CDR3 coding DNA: TGTGCCAGCAGCAATCCCCCTGGGAACATTCAGTACTTC.

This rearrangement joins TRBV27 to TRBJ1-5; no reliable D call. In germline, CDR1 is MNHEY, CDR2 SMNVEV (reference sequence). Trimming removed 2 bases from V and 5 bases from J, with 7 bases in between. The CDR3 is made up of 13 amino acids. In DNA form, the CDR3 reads TGTGCCAGCAGTTTACTAGAGGATCAGCCCCAGCATTTT. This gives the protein CASSLLEDQPQHF.

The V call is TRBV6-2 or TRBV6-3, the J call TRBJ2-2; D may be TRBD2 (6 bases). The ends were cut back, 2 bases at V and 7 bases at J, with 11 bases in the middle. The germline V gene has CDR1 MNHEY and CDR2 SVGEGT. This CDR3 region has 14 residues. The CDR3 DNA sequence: TGTGCCAGCAGTTACGGCCTTAGCGGCGGGGAGCTGTTTTTT. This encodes CASSYGLSGGELFF.

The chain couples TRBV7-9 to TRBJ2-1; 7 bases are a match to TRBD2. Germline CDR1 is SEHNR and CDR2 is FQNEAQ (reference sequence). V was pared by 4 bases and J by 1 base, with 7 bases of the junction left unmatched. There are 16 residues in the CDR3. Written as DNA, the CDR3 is TGTGCCAGCAGCTCTCCTCGGGAGGCGTCCTACAATGAGCAGTTCTTC. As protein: CASSSPREASYNEQFF. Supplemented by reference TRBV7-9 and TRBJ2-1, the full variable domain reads DTGVSQNPRHKITKRGQNVTFRCDPISEHNRLYWYRQTLGQGPEFLTYFQNEAQLEKSRLLSDRFSAERPKGSFSTLEIQRTEQGDSAMYLCASSSPREASYNEQFFGPGTRLTVL.

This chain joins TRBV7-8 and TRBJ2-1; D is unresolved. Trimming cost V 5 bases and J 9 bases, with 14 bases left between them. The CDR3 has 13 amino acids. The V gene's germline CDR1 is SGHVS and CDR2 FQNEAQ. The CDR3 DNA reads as TGTGCCAGCAGCAAACTTCTAACCTCTGAGCAGTTCTTC. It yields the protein CASSKLLTSEQFF.

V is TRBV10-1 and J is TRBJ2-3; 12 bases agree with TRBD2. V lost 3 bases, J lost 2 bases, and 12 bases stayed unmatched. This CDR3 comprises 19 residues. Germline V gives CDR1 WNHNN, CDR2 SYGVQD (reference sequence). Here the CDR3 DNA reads TGCGCCAGCAGTGACGAGACTAGCGGGAGACGTTGGGCCACAGATACGCAGTATTTT. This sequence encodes CASSDETSGRRWATDTQYF.

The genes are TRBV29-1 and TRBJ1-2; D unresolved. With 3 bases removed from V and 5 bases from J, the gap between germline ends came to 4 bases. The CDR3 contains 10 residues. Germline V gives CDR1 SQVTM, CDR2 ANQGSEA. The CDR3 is CSVEGYGYTF. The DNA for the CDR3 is TGCAGCGTTGAGGGATATGGCTACACCTTC.

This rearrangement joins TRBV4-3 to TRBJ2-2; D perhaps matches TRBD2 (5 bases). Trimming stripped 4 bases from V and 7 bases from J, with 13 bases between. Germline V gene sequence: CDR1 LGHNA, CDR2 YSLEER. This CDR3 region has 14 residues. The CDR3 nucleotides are TGCGCCAGCAGCCGACACCCGGGAAACGGGGAGCTGTTTTTT. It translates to CASSRHPGNGELFF.